These 6 T cell receptor beta chains were sequenced from one sample in a study of T cells after yellow fever vaccination. TCRdb reprocessed the 5' RACE reads via MiXCR and lists one record per CDR3 protein. The sample contains roughly 500,000 distinct CDR3 sequences, about 19% of which appear only once. The input for sequencing was PBMCs, taken 15 days after the yellow fever booster vaccination. These receptor sequences come from a man aged 30 to 39 who received the YFV17D yellow fever vaccine.

The chain combines TRBV7-2 with TRBJ2-7; 11 positions match TRBD2. CDR1 SGHTA and CDR2 FQGNSA come from the germline V gene. CDR3 length: 16 amino acids. Trimming cost V 4 bases and J 4 bases; bases outside gene matches: 9. As DNA, the CDR3 is TGTGCCAGCAGCTCTCTAGGGACTAGCGGAGGGTACGAGCAGTACTTC. Its protein product is CASSSLGTSGGYEQYF.

This clonotype was counted only a few times. This sequence joins TRBV20-1 and TRBJ2-7, with D unresolved. There are 13 residues in the CDR3. The V and J ends lost 4 bases and 0 bases respectively, with 10 bases between them. Germline-derived CDR1 and CDR2 are DFQATT and SNEGSKA (reference sequence). CDR3 loop: CSANIGSSYEQYF. CDR3 nucleotide sequence: TGCAGTGCTAATATCGGCAGCTCCTACGAGCAGTACTTC.

The table lists this clonotype with a few counts. The genes are TRBV15 and TRBJ2-7; D is possibly TRBD2 (5 bases). The CDR3 has 14 residues. Trimming took 0 bases from V and 9 from J, leaving 15 bases between them. Germline V gene lookup returns CDR1 LNHNV and CDR2 YYDKDF (reference sequence). CDR3 in amino acids: CATSRERLPQAQYF. As DNA, the CDR3 is TGTGCCACCAGCAGAGAAAGACTACCCCAGGCGCAGTACTTC.

The genes are TRBV20-1 and TRBJ1-4; D is unresolved. The CDR3 is made up of 13 amino acids. V gave up 6 bases and J gave up 3 bases, with 11 bases separating them. Germline assignment: CDR1 DFQATT and CDR2 SNEGSKA (reference sequence). CDR3 coding DNA: TGCAGTGCCTCAGTTGAAGCTAATGAAAAACTGTTTTTT. It codes for CSASVEANEKLFF.

The chain combines TRBV20-1 with TRBJ2-5; 7 bases line up with TRBD2. Germline CDR1 reads DFQATT; CDR2 reads SNEGSKA (reference sequence). The CDR3 runs to 15 residues. J gave up 3 bases and V 0 bases, and 7 bases lay outside the gene matches. CDR3 sequence reads: CSARDPGLPKETQYF. The CDR3 nucleotides read TGCAGTGCTAGAGACCCGGGACTACCTAAAGAGACCCAGTACTTC.

The rearrangement joins TRBV6-5 to TRBJ2-3; 9 bases are a match to TRBD2. The CDR3 extends over 16 amino acids. The J segment lost 2 bases and the V segment lost 0 bases, leaving 3 bases of the junction unmatched. Germline V lookup: CDR1 MNHEY, CDR2 SVGAGI. CDR3 in DNA: TGTGCCAGCAGTTACTCTCCTAGCGGGGCCACAGATACGCAGTATTTT. Translation: CASSYSPSGATDTQYF.